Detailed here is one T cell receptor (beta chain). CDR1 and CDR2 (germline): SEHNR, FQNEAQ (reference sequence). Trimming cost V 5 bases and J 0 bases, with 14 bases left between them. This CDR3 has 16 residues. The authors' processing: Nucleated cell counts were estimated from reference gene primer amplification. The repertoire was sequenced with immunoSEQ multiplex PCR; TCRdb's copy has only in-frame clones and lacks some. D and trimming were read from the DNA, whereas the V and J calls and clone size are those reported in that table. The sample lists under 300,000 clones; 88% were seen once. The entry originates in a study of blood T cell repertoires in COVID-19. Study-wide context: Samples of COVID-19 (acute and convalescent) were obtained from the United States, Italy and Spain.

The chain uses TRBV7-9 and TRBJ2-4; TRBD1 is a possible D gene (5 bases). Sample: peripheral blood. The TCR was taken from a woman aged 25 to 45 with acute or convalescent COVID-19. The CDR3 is CASSKTVGIAKNIQYF. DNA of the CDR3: TGTGCCAGCAGCAAGACAGTCGGCATAGCCAAAAACATTCAGTACTTC. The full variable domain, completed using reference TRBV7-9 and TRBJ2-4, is DTGVSQNPRHKITKRGQNVTFRCDPISEHNRLYWYRQTLGQGPEFLTYFQNEAQLEKSRLLSDRFSAERPKGSFSTLEIQRTEQGDSAMYLCASSKTVGIAKNIQYFGAGTRLSVL.